The 23 T cell receptor beta chains below all came from one sample that was sequenced in a study of cytomegalovirus exposure and HLA in healthy donors. The PCR contained 60 Vbeta and 13 Jbeta primers. Some clones are missing from TCRdb's copy, which holds only in-frame ones; the method was immunoSEQ multiplex PCR. The sample records around 120,000 clones, 80% being singletons. The sample taken for sequencing was PBMCs. The receptor source for this set is a female donor in good health and CMV-seropositive.

J is TRBJ1-5 and V is TRBV19, with 10 bases fitting TRBD1. Germline trimming cut 6 bases from V and 1 base from J; bases unmatched to any gene: 9. CDR1 and CDR2 (germline): LNHDA, SQIVND (reference sequence). CDR3 size: 17 residues. For the CDR3, the DNA is TGTGCCAGTAGACGACAGGGGGCTGGTTGGAGCAATCAGCCCCAGCATTTT. Translating gives CASRRQGAGWSNQPQHF.

The chain links TRBV5-6 to TRBJ1-5, with D uncertain. This CDR3 spans 13 amino acids. The V gene lost 1 base and the J gene lost 10 bases, with 12 bases spanning the gap. The germline gives CDR1 SGHDT, CDR2 YYEEEE. CDR3 protein: CASSLNREGPQHF. The CDR3 nucleotides read TGTGCCAGCAGCTTGAATCGGGAAGGACCCCAGCATTTT.

The chain joins TRBV30 to TRBJ1-2; D possibly corresponds to TRBD1 (6 bases). The CDR3 has 13 residues. Trimming left V 5 bases short and J 8 bases short, with 18 bases between. Germline-derived CDR1 and CDR2 are GTSNPN and SVGIG (reference sequence). CDR3 region: CAWATGGPEGYTF. In DNA form, the CDR3 reads TGTGCCTGGGCTACGGGGGGGCCGGAAGGCTACACCTTC.

The CDR3 sequence: CASSVGGPLSSYNEQFF. The CDR3 DNA reads TGTGCCAGCAGCGTTGGAGGCCCCCTCAGCTCCTACAATGAGCAGTTCTTC. The rearrangement links TRBV5-4 to TRBJ2-1, with a weak D call TRBD2 (5 bases). CDR1 is SGHNT and CDR2 is YYREEE in the germline V gene (reference sequence). V was pared by 4 bases and J by 0 bases, with 17 bases between. This CDR3 spans 17 amino acids.

The J gene is TRBJ2-3, the V gene TRBV5-4, with D possibly TRBD1 on 6 matching bases. V lost 4 bases and J lost 0, with 12 bases in between. CDR3 length equals 15 residues. The germline CDR1 and CDR2 sequences are SGHNT and YYREEE (reference sequence). CDR3 DNA sequence: TGTGCCAGCAGCGCCGACAGGTTTAGCACAGATACGCAGTATTTT. The encoded protein is CASSADRFSTDTQYF.

A remark on this clone: Its ends do not fully match the called genes, so a read error is possible. V usage is TRBV7-9 and J usage is TRBJ1-6; no clear D. The CDR3 is made up of 12 amino acids. Germline V gene sequence: CDR1 SEHNR, CDR2 FQNEAQ (reference sequence). CDR3 region: CSSSFLDSPLHF. The CDR3 DNA reads TGTTCCAGCAGCTTCCTCGATTCACCCCTCCACTTT.

This clone was seen just once. J is TRBJ2-2 and V is TRBV5-6; weak D call: TRBD2 (6 bases). V was pared by 0 bases and J by 4 bases, with 10 bases between. The CDR3 is 15 residues long. CDR1 and CDR2 (germline): SGHDT, YYEEEE. The CDR3, as DNA: TGTGCCAGCAGCTTGGCGGGGGACCGCACCGGGGAGCTGTTTTTT. Translated, it gives CASSLAGDRTGELFF.

J is TRBJ2-1 and V is TRBV18; a possible D gene is TRBD2 (5 bases). V lost 6 bases, J lost 7 bases, and 16 bases lay in between. This CDR3 region has 14 residues. Germline V CDR1 and CDR2: KGHSH, LQKENI. For the CDR3, the DNA is TGTGCCAGCTCTCTTGGGGTGGGGAGTAATGAGCAGTTCTTC. It is translated as CASSLGVGSNEQFF.

V and J are TRBV5-6 and TRBJ2-5, with 9 bases that match TRBD1. Germline lookup yields CDR1 SGHDT and CDR2 YYEEEE. Trimming cost V 7 bases and J 5 bases; bases outside gene matches: 12. This CDR3 is built from 15 residues. The CDR3, as DNA: TGTGCCAGCGGCAAAGACAGGGGGATGATGGAGACCCAGTACTTC. This translates into CASGKDRGMMETQYF.

The gene calls are TRBV5-4 and TRBJ1-1; 9 nucleotides match TRBD1. The CDR3 has 15 amino acids. The germline gives CDR1 SGHNT, CDR2 YYREEE (reference sequence). J was trimmed by 1 base and V by 4 bases; bases with no gene match: 5. This CDR3 is CASSPWTGANTEAFF. The CDR3 DNA follows: TGTGCCAGCAGCCCCTGGACAGGGGCGAACACTGAAGCTTTCTTT.

V is TRBV10-1 and J is TRBJ1-2; TRBD1 agrees at 8 bases. With V trimmed by 6 bases and J by 8 bases, 8 bases remained unmatched. Germline values: CDR1 WNHNN, CDR2 SYGVQD (reference sequence). This CDR3 spans 13 amino acids. CDR3 region: CASSPDRAGGYTF. The CDR3 bases are TGCGCCAGCAGCCCGGACAGGGCAGGAGGCTACACCTTC.

The V gene is TRBV6-5, the J gene TRBJ1-1; no firm D call. Germline CDR1 reads MNHEY; CDR2 reads SVGAGI. V lost 2 bases, J lost 1 base, and 11 bases lay in between. The CDR3 runs to 15 residues. The CDR3 DNA follows: TGTGCCAGCAGTTACCTCGGGGTGGGGAACACTGAAGCTTTCTTT. Encoded protein: CASSYLGVGNTEAFF.

The gene calls are TRBV6-1 and TRBJ2-7; the D is unclear. V lost 6 bases and J 0 bases, leaving 12 bases between the germline ends. The CDR3 loop spans 14 amino acids. Germline V lookup: CDR1 MNHNS, CDR2 SASEGT. CDR3 bases: TGTGCCAGCAGAACTATCCCGATCTCCTACGAGCAGTACTTC. Encoded protein: CASRTIPISYEQYF.

For this clone: One end of the junction does not line up with germline, which may come from a read error. The gene calls are TRBV7-9 and TRBJ1-2; 7 bases match TRBD1. Germline CDR1 is SEHNR and CDR2 is FQNEAQ (reference sequence). The CDR3 is 12 amino acids. The CDR3 nucleotides read TGTTCCAGCAGCCGTACAGGGGATGGCTACACCTTC. It is translated as CSSSRTGDGYTF.

The genes are TRBV6-5 and TRBJ2-7, with 9 bases aligning to TRBD1. V lost 0 bases and J lost 3; bases outside the gene matches: 3. There are 15 residues in the CDR3. Germline CDR1 MNHEY, CDR2 SVGAGI. In DNA, the CDR3 is TGTGCCAGCAGTTACTCGGAGACAGGGGGCTACGAGCAGTACTTC. Translation: CASSYSETGGYEQYF.

The chain recombines TRBV28 with TRBJ1-5; D uncertain. Germline loops: CDR1 MDHEN, CDR2 SYDVKM. This CDR3 comprises 13 residues. Between the trimmed V and J ends, which lost 6 bases and 0 bases, there was a span of 6 bases. CDR3 bases: TGTGCCAGCAGAGAGTATAGCAATCAGCCCCAGCATTTT. Protein sequence: CASREYSNQPQHF.

This clone was found once. The rearrangement joins TRBV7-9 to TRBJ1-1, with D unclear. The germline gives CDR1 SEHNR, CDR2 FQNEAQ (reference sequence). This CDR3 has 13 amino acids. V was trimmed by 3 bases and J by 0 bases, leaving 5 bases between them. The CDR3 coding sequence is TGTGCCAGCAGCTTTGAGATGAACACTGAAGCTTTCTTT. Translating gives CASSFEMNTEAFF.

This clone was counted only a few times. The chain employs TRBV7-9 and TRBJ1-3, with 7 bases identical to TRBD1. CDR3 length equals 13 residues. V shed 6 bases, J shed 4 bases, and the junction held 3 bases outside the gene matches. Germline CDR1 and CDR2: SEHNR and FQNEAQ (reference sequence). The DNA for the CDR3 is TGTGCCAGCAGGTTGGGACAGGGAAACACCATATATTTT. It encodes CASRLGQGNTIYF.

This clone appeared once. V gene TRBV10-1 combines with J gene TRBJ2-2; D might be TRBD2 (5 bases). CDR3 size: 14 residues. CDR1 and CDR2 from the germline V gene are WNHNN and SYGVQD (reference sequence). V was cut by 6 bases and J by 6 bases, with 14 bases left in between. CDR3 amino acids: CASSGPLGAGELFF. In DNA, the CDR3 is TGCGCCAGCAGCGGGCCCTTGGGAGCCGGGGAGCTGTTTTTT.

This chain connects TRBV6-1 to TRBJ2-7; 7 positions agree with TRBD1. CDR3 length: 14 residues. J was trimmed by 0 bases and V by 8 bases; bases with no gene match: 7. CDR1 is MNHNS and CDR2 is SASEGT in the germline V gene. Written as DNA, the CDR3 is TGTGCCAGCTACCGGACAGGAACCTCCTACGAGCAGTACTTC. Encoded protein: CASYRTGTSYEQYF.

The rearrangement joins TRBV2 to TRBJ1-6; weak D call: TRBD1 (6 bases). CDR1 and CDR2 from the germline V gene are SNHLY and FYNNEI. V lost 3 bases and J lost 7, with 16 bases in between. The CDR3 consists of 16 residues. CDR3 in amino acids: CASSDQGRSTNSPLHF. The CDR3 nucleotides read TGTGCCAGCAGTGATCAGGGGAGAAGTACGAATTCACCCCTCCACTTT.

The chain employs TRBV7-2 and TRBJ2-7; 8 bases line up with TRBD1. Per germline, CDR1 SGHTA and CDR2 FQGNSA. The length of the CDR3 is 17 residues. V dropped 0 bases and J dropped 1; count of bases not matched to a gene: 8. The DNA of the CDR3 is TGTGCCAGCAGCTTAGCACCAGGGGGCGCGGGGTCCTACGAGCAGTACTTC. Translating it yields CASSLAPGGAGSYEQYF.

J is TRBJ1-5 and V is TRBV6-5; D perhaps matches TRBD1 (6 bases). Germline lookup yields CDR1 MNHEY and CDR2 SVGAGI. V lost 5 bases to trimming and J lost 0 bases, with 11 bases between them. CDR3 length: 15 amino acids. The CDR3 loop reads CASSPTTGSNQPQHF. CDR3 coding DNA: TGTGCCAGCAGTCCGACGACAGGTAGCAATCAGCCCCAGCATTTT.